The rows below give T cell receptor beta chains drawn from one sample of a study of OX40 agonist ivuxolimab in advanced cancers. Sequencing was performed with immunoSEQ multiplex PCR; in TCRdb, only in-frame clones are kept and a portion is missing. In the table there are some 70,000 clones, roughly 90% of which are singletons. The starting material was CD4+ or CD8+ T cells sorted from blood, obtained in a trial of the OX40 agonist ivuxolimab. These receptors originate from an adult with an advanced solid tumor such as melanoma, head and neck, liver or kidney cancer. Both conserved end residues are part of each CDR3. The order of the fields is V gene, clone size, J gene, D gene, CDR3 length, CDR3 protein, CDR3 DNA. The D gene is left open where the match is weak. Clone size is not always given. Where it is, it says once, few, many or a class for expanded clones.

TRBV19	.	TRBJ1-5	.	15	CASRIGTGGNQPQHF	TGTGCCAGTAGAATAGGGACTGGGGGCAATCAGCCCCAGCATTTT
TRBV18	.	TRBJ1-1	.	14	CASSPLPGHTEAFF	TGTGCCAGCTCACCACTTCCTGGGCACACTGAAGCTTTCTTT
TRBV6-5	.	TRBJ1-6	TRBD1	14	CASSSRDSNSPLHF	TGTGCCAGCAGTTCCAGGGACAGCAATTCACCCCTCCACTTT
TRBV19	.	TRBJ2-3	TRBD2	18	CASSIDHGGRRSGDTQYF	TGTGCCAGTAGTATAGATCACGGCGGGAGGCGCTCGGGGGATACGCAGTATTTT
TRBV7-9	.	TRBJ2-7	TRBD1	15	CASSLRQGISYEQYF	TGTGCCAGCAGCTTAAGACAGGGAATCTCCTACGAGCAGTACTTC
TRBV5-5	once	TRBJ2-7	.	16	CASSPLPRPDSYEQYF	TGTGCCAGCAGCCCGCTCCCCCGGCCCGACTCCTACGAGCAGTACTTC
TRBV5-1	.	TRBJ1-1	.	14	CASSLDSMNTEAFF	TGCGCCAGCAGCTTGGATTCCATGAACACTGAAGCTTTCTTT
TRBV15	.	TRBJ1-2	.	15	CATSFRHTGLQGYTF	TGTGCCACCAGCTTCCGACACACAGGGTTACAGGGCTACACCTTC
TRBV6-5	.	TRBJ1-4	.	15	CASSRLAPGEEKLFF	TGTGCCAGCAGCCGACTGGCCCCGGGTGAAGAAAAACTGTTTTTT
TRBV5-1	once	TRBJ2-7	.	14	CASRRQASSYEQYF	TGCGCCAGCAGAAGACAGGCGAGCTCCTACGAGCAGTACTTC
TRBV5-8	.	TRBJ2-7	.	15	CASSLWGGAAYEQYF	TGTGCCAGCAGCTTGTGGGGGGGGGCGGCCTACGAGCAGTACTTC
TRBV7-6	.	TRBJ1-1	.	13	CASSSTGNTEAFF	TGTGCCAGCAGCTCGACAGGGAACACTGAAGCTTTCTTT
TRBV19	few	TRBJ2-7	.	15	CASSIVQGGNYEQYF	TGTGCCAGTAGTATAGTTCAGGGGGGAAACTACGAGCAGTACTTC
TRBV29-1	few	TRBJ2-3	.	12	CSVGRDTDTQYF	TGCAGCGTCGGACGGGACACAGATACGCAGTATTTT
TRBV5-1	.	TRBJ2-1	.	15	CASSFGDGTYNEQFF	TGCGCCAGCAGCTTCGGGGACGGCACCTACAATGAGCAGTTCTTC
TRBV7-8	.	TRBJ2-1	.	14	CASSFFLETNEQFF	TGTGCCAGCAGCTTTTTCCTGGAAACTAATGAGCAGTTCTTC
TRBV19	.	TRBJ2-3	.	13	CASRDRGTDTQYF	TGTGCCAGTAGGGACAGAGGCACAGATACGCAGTATTTT
TRBV11-2	once	TRBJ2-7	.	14	CASSFRWDAYEQYF	TGTGCCAGCAGCTTTAGGTGGGATGCCTACGAGCAGTACTTC
TRBV15	.	TRBJ1-2	.	14	CATSRDGAFLGYTF	TGTGCCACCAGCAGAGATGGAGCCTTCCTAGGCTACACCTTC
TRBV15	once	TRBJ1-3	TRBD1	18	CATHLWGTGDISGNTIYF	TGTGCCACACATCTATGGGGTACAGGGGATATCTCTGGAAACACCATATATTTT
TRBV6-6	.	TRBJ1-1	.	15	CASSPGRGVETEAFF	TGTGCCAGCAGCCCCGGTCGGGGAGTTGAGACTGAAGCTTTCTTT
TRBV19	.	TRBJ2-3	TRBD1	14	CASSLGQGTDTQYF	TGTGCCAGTAGTTTGGGACAGGGCACAGATACGCAGTATTTT
TRBV12-2	.	TRBJ2-7	.	15	CASRLESGNPYEQYF	TGTGCAAGTCGCTTAGAAAGCGGGAACCCCTACGAGCAGTACTTC
TRBV30	.	TRBJ2-2	.	14	CAWSVGVTTGELFF	TGTGCCTGGAGTGTTGGTGTGACCACCGGGGAGCTGTTTTTT
TRBV7-3	.	TRBJ2-2	.	14	CASSFRRDTGELFF	TGTGCCAGCAGCTTCAGGAGGGACACCGGGGAGCTGTTTTTT
TRBV19	.	TRBJ1-1	.	13	CASSIRRDTEAFF	TGTGCCAGTAGTATCCGCAGGGACACTGAAGCTTTCTTT
TRBV9	.	TRBJ1-3	.	15	CASSVGGKSGNTIYF	TGTGCCAGCAGCGTAGGGGGCAAGTCTGGAAACACCATATATTTT
TRBV7-2	.	TRBJ2-7	TRBD2	14	CASSLGAGGGEQYF	TGTGCCAGCAGCTTAGGAGCGGGAGGTGGGGAGCAGTACTTC